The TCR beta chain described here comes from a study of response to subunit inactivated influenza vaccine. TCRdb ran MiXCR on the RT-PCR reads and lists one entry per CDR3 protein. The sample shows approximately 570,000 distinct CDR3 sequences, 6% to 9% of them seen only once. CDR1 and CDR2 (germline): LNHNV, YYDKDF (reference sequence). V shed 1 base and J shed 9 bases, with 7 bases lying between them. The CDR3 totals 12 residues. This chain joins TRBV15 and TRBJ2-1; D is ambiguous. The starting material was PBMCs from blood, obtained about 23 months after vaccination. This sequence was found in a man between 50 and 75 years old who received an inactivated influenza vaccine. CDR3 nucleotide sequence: TGTGCCACCAGCAGAGTAGTTGGTGAGCAGTTCTTC. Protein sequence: CATSRVVGEQFF.